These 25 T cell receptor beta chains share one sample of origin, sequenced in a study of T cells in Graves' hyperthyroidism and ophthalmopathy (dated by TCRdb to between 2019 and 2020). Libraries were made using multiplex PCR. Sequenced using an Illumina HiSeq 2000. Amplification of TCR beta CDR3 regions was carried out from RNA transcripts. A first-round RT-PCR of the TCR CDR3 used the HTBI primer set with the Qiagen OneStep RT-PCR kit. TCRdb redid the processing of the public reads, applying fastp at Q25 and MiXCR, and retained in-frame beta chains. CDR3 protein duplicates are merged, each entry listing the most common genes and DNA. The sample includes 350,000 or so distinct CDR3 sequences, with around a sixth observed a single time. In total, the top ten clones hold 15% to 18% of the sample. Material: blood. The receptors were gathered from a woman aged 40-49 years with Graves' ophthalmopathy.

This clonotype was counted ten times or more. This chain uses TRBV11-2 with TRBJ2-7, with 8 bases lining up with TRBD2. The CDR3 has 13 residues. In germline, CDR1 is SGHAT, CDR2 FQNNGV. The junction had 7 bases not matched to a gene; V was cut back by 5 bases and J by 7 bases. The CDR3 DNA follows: TGTGCCAGCAGCCCTAGTTTAGCGGGAGAGCAGTACTTC. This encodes CASSPSLAGEQYF.

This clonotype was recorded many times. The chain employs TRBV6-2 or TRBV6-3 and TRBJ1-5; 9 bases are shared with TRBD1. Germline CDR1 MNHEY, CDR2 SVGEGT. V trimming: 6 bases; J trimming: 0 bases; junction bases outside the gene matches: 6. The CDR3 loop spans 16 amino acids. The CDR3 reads CASSRTGALSNQPQHF. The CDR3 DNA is TGTGCCAGCAGCCGGACAGGGGCCCTTAGCAATCAGCCCCAGCATTTT.

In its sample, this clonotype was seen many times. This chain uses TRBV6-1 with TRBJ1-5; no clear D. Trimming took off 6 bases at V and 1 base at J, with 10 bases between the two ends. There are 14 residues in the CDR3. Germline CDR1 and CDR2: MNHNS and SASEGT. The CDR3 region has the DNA TGTGCCAGCAGGAAACAAACCAGCAATCAGCCCCAGCATTTT. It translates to CASRKQTSNQPQHF.

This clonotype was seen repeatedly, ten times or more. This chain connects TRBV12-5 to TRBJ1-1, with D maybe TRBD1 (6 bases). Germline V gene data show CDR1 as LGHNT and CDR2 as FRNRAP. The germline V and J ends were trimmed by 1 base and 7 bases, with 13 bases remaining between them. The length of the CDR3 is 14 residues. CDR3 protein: CASGLAAQGGEAFF. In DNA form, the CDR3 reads TGTGCTAGTGGTTTGGCCGCACAGGGAGGTGAAGCTTTCTTT.

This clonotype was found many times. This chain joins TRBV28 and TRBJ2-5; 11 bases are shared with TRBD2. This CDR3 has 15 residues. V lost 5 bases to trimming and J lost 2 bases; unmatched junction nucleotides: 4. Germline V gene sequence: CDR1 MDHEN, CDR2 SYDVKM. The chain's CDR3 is CASSGTSGSQETQYF. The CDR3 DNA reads TGTGCCAGCAGTGGGACTAGCGGCTCACAAGAGACCCAGTACTTC.

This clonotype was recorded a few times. The CDR3 protein is CASSLDRGLNQPQHF. CDR3 DNA sequence: TGTGCCAGCAGCCTGGACAGGGGACTCAATCAGCCCCAGCATTTT. The V and J genes are TRBV2 and TRBJ1-5, with 9 bases matching TRBD1. Germline assignment: CDR1 SNHLY and CDR2 FYNNEI. Trimming at V came to 6 bases and at J to 3 bases, leaving 6 bases not matched to a gene. This CDR3 has 15 residues.

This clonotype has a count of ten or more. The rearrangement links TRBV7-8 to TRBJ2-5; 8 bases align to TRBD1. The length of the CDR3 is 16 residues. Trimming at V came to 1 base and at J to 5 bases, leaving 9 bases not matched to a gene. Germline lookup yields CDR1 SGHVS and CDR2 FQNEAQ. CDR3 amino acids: CASSLVLDRVLETQYF. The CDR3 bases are TGTGCCAGCAGCTTAGTGCTGGACAGGGTCCTTGAGACCCAGTACTTC.

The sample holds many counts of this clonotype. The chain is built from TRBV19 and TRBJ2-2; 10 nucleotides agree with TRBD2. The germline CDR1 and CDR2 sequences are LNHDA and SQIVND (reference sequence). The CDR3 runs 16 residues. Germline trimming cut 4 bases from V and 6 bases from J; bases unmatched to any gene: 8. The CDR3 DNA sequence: TGTGCCAGTAGTAACCCCCTAGCGGGAGATCCCGGGGAGCTGTTTTTT. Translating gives CASSNPLAGDPGELFF.

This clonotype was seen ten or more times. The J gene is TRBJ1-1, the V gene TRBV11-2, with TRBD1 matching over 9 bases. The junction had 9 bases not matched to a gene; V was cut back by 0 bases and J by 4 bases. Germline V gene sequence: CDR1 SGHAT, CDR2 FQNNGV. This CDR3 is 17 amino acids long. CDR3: CASSLDLPTGGATEAFF. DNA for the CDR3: TGTGCCAGCAGCTTAGACCTCCCGACAGGGGGGGCCACTGAAGCTTTCTTT.

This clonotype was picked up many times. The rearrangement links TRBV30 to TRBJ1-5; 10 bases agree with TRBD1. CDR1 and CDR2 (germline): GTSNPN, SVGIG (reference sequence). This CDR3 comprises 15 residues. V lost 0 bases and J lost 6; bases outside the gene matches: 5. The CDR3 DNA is TGTGCCTGGAGTGTAGGGGGACAGGGGCGTCAGCCCCAGCATTTT. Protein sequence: CAWSVGGQGRQPQHF.

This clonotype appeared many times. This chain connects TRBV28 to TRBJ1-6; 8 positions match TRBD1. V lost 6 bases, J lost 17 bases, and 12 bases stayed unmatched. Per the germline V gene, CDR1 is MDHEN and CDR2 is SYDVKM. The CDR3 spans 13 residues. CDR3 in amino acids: CASSQPERQGIHF. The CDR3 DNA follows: TGTGCCAGCAGCCAACCGGAAAGACAGGGGATCCACTTT.

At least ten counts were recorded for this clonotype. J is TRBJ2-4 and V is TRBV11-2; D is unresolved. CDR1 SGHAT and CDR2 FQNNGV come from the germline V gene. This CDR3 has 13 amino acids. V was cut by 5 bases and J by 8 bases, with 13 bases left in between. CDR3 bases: TGTGCCAGCAGCGAAAAGGAACGGGACATTCAGTACTTC. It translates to CASSEKERDIQYF.

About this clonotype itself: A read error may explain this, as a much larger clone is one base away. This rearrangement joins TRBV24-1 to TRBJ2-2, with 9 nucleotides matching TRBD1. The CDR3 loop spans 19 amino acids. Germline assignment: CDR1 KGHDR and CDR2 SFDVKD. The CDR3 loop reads CATSDFSPHRGLRPGELLF. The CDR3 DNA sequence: TGTGCCACCAGTGATTTTTCACCCCACAGGGGGCTTCGTCCCGGAGAGCTGCTTTTT.

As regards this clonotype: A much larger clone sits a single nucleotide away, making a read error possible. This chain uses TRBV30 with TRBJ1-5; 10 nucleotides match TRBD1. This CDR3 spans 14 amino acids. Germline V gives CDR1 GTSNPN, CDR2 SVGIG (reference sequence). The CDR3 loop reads CTWSGTGGNQPQHF. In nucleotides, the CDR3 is TGTACCTGGAGTGGGACAGGGGGCAATCAGCCCCAGCATTTT.

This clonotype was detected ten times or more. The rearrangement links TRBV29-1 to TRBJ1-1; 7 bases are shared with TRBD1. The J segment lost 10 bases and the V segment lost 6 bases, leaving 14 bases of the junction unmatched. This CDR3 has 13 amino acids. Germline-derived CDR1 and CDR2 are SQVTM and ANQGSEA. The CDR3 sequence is CSVPGQATVGAFF. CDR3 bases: TGCAGCGTCCCCGGACAGGCGACAGTGGGAGCTTTCTTT.

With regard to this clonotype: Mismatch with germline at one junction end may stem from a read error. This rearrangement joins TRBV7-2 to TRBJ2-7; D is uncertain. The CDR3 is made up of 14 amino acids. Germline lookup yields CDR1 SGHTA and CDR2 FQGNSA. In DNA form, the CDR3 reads TGTGCCAGCAGCTTAGAGGCCGTTAACTACAAGCAGTACTTC. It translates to CASSLEAVNYKQYF.

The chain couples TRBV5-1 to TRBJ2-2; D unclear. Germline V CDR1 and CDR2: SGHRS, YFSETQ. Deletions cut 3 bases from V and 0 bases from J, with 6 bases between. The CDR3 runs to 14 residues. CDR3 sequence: CASSYSPNTGELFF. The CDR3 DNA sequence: TGCGCCAGCAGCTATTCTCCGAACACCGGGGAGCTGTTTTTT.

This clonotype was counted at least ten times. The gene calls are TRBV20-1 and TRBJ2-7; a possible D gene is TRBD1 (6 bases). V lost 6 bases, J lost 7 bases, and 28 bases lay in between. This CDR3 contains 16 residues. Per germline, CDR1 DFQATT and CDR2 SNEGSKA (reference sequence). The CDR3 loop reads CSALAAAGTRLQEQYF. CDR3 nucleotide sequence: TGCAGTGCCCTCGCCGCTGCCGGGACAAGGCTACAGGAGCAGTACTTC.

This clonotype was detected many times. Written as DNA, the CDR3 is TGCAGCGTTGAAGAGGTGGCAGATACGCAGTATTTT. Protein: CSVEEVADTQYF. The genes are TRBV29-1 and TRBJ2-3; D not resolved. Germline CDR1 and CDR2: SQVTM and ANQGSEA. The V end lost 0 bases, the J end lost 4 bases, and 5 bases lay between the germline ends. This CDR3 region has 12 residues.

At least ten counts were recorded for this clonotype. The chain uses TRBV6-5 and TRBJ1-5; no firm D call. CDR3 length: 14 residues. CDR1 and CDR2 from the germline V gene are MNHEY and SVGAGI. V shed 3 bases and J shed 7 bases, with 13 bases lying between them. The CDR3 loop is CASSYVGGEQPQHF. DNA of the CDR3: TGTGCCAGCAGTTATGTAGGTGGCGAACAGCCCCAGCATTTT.

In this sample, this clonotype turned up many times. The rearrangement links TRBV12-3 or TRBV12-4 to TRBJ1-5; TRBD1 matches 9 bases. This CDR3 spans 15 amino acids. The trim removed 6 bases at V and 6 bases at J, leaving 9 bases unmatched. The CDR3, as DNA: TGTGCCAGCAGCCCTTCACAGGGGGCATTTCAGCCCCAGCATTTT. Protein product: CASSPSQGAFQPQHF.

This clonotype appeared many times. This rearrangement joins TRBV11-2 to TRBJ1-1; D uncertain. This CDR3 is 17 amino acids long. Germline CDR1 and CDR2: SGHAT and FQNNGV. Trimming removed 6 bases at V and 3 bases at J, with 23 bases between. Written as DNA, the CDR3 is TGTGCCAGCAGTCGATCGTCCCCTCGGACGGTAGACACTGAAGCTTTCTTT. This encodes CASSRSSPRTVDTEAFF. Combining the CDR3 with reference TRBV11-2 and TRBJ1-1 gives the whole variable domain EAGVAQSPRYKIIEKRQSVAFWCNPISGHATLYWYQQILGQGPKLLIQFQNNGVVDDSQLPKDRFSAERLKGVDSTLKIQPAKLEDSAVYLCASSRSSPRTVDTEAFFGQGTRLTVV.

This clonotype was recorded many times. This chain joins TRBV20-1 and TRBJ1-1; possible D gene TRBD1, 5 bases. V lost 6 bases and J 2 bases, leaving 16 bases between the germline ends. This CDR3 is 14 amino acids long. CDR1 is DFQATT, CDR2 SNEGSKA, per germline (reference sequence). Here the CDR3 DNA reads TGCAGTGCAAACGACCTCCAGGGTAACACTGAAGCTTTCTTT. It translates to CSANDLQGNTEAFF.

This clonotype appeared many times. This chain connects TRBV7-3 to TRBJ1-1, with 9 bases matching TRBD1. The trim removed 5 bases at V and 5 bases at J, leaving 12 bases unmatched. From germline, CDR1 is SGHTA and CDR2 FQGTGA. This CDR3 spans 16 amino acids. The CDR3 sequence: CASSPRAQGARTEAFF. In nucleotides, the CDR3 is TGTGCCAGCAGCCCGCGCGCACAGGGGGCGAGAACTGAAGCTTTCTTT.

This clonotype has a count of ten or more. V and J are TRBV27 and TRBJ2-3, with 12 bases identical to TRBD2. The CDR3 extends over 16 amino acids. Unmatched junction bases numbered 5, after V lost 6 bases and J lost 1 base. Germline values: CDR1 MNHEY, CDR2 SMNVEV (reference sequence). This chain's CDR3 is CASSRRLAGGTDTQYF. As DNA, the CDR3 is TGTGCCAGCAGCCGCCGACTAGCGGGAGGCACAGATACGCAGTATTTT.